The subject of this entry is one TCR beta chain. The data originate from a study of blood T cell repertoires in COVID-19. Study background: T cells, B-cell-depleted T cells, or PBMCs provided the cDNA or gDNA that served as material.

TCRdb's table, derived via immunoSEQ multiplex PCR, lists solely in-frame clones and lacks some. This table has nearly 55,000 clones, approximately 80% appearing once. The TCR comes from a human donor with active or convalescent COVID-19. The donor label of this sample is uncertain. Specimen: peripheral blood.

The CDR3 nucleotides are TGTGCCAGCAGCTCCACGGGACAGGTTGAAAAACTGTTTTTT. Translation: CASSSTGQVEKLFF. This chain joins TRBV7-6 and TRBJ1-4; TRBD1 matches at 8 bases. V trimming: 4 bases; J trimming: 7 bases; junction bases outside the gene matches: 5. Germline V gives CDR1 SGHVS, CDR2 FNYEAQ. The CDR3 runs to 14 residues.